The 19 T cell receptor beta chains given below trace back to one sample, sequenced in a study of beta chain features in type 1 diabetes (dated by TCRdb to the late 2010s). The full study reports these points: Type 1 diabetes patients showed a moderate but significant shortening of TCRB CDR3 length in all four CD4+ subsets.

The method behind the library was the immunoSEQ multiplex PCR assay. The entire isolated RNA was reverse transcribed using the High Capacity cDNA Reverse Transcription Kit, and thus expressed TCRB transcripts were sequenced. The table was pulled from immuneACCESS by TCRdb, which kept in-frame rearrangements only. Such tables lose some clones; where checked, under half of the loss comes from unresolved V genes, and the rest has no known cause. The sample table holds roughly 340,000 clones, of which roughly 13% were seen once. Nearly 0.015% of the sample is held by the ten biggest clonotypes. Their cognate antigens are unknown. Sequencing input: naive CD4+ T cells from blood. The cell subset or site label corresponds to: true naive CD4+ T cells. The receptors stem from a woman between 18 and 30 years old with type 1 diabetes.

The rearrangement joins TRBV9 to TRBJ1-5; D might be TRBD1 (5 bases). The CDR3 consists of 20 residues. The V gene lost 4 bases and the J gene lost 2 bases, with 28 bases spanning the gap. Germline CDR1 SGDLS, CDR2 YYNGEE. CDR3 region: CASSLGSGAPGSFGNQPQHF. The CDR3 coding sequence is TGTGCCAGCAGCCTCGGGAGTGGGGCCCCCGGGAGCTTTGGCAATCAGCCCCAGCATTTT. The whole variable domain, filled in from reference TRBV9 and TRBJ1-5, reads DSGVTQTPKHLITATGQRVTLRCSPRSGDLSVYWYQQSLDQGLQFLIQYYNGEERAKGNILERFSAQQFPDLHSELNLSSLELGDSALYFCASSLGSGAPGSFGNQPQHFGDGTRLSIL.

The chain links TRBV5-1 to TRBJ2-1; 9 bases are a match to TRBD1. Germline loops: CDR1 SGHRS, CDR2 YFSETQ. This CDR3 is built from 15 residues. V shed 0 bases, J shed 6 bases, and the junction held 4 bases outside the gene matches. CDR3 in DNA: TGCGCCAGCAGCTTGGTGGGACAGGGAGTCAATGAGCAGTTCTTC. Translated: CASSLVGQGVNEQFF.

This clone has more than one count but fewer than ten. The gene calls are TRBV29-1 and TRBJ1-1, with 10 bases lining up with TRBD1. Germline V gene data show CDR1 as SQVTM and CDR2 as ANQGSEA. J was trimmed by 6 bases and V by 3 bases; bases with no gene match: 4. The CDR3 spans 13 residues. The CDR3, as DNA: TGCAGCGTTGAGAGACAGGGGGCGGCTGAAGCTTTCTTT. It translates to CSVERQGAAEAFF.

A few counts support this clone. The chain recombines TRBV7-2 with TRBJ2-5; TRBD1 aligns across 11 bases. With V trimmed by 2 bases and J by 4 bases, 3 bases remained unmatched. The V gene's germline CDR1 is SGHTA and CDR2 FQGNSA. The CDR3 contains 15 residues. The CDR3 region has the DNA TGTGCCAGCAGCTTAAGGGGGACAGGGGGAGAGACCCAGTACTTC. This encodes CASSLRGTGGETQYF.

This clone was counted at least ten times. The chain has TRBV30 and TRBJ1-2; no clear D. This CDR3 region has 10 residues. CDR1 is GTSNPN, CDR2 SVGIG, per germline (reference sequence). The CDR3: CAVGRYGYTF. The CDR3 nucleotides read TGTGCTGTGGGGAGATATGGCTACACCTTC.

The sample holds one count of this clone. Distinct nucleotide sequences in the sample also encode this CDR3. The CDR3 region is CASSLGLAGLQYV. The CDR3 coding sequence is TGTGCCAGCAGCCTAGGACTAGCAGGACTGCAGTACGTC. This chain joins TRBV6-6 and TRBJ2-7, with 8 bases lining up with TRBD2. This CDR3 is built from 13 residues. The junction had 10 bases not matched to a gene; V was cut back by 6 bases and J by 9 bases. Germline loops: CDR1 MNHNY, CDR2 SVGAGI (reference sequence).

The V gene is TRBV29-1, the J gene TRBJ2-1, with 9 bases lining up with TRBD2. Trimming took 7 bases from V and 10 from J; bases not matched to a gene: 11. This CDR3 spans 13 amino acids. In germline, CDR1 is SQVTM, CDR2 ANQGSEA. The CDR3 DNA is TGCAGCGGCCATAGCGGGAGAACTAGGGAGCAGTTCTTC. Encoded protein: CSGHSGRTREQFF.

On this clone itself: At the DNA level, this CDR3 is encoded by other sequences in the same sample as well. The chain combines TRBV20-1 with TRBJ2-5; no clear D. The length of the CDR3 is 11 residues. V lost 3 bases, J lost 2 bases, and 4 bases lay in between. CDR1 is DFQATT and CDR2 is SNEGSKA in the germline V gene (reference sequence). In DNA, the CDR3 is TGCAGTGCTAGCGAGCAAGAGACCCAGTACTTC. Protein sequence: CSASEQETQYF.

The chain recombines TRBV25-1 with TRBJ2-2; TRBD1 agrees at 8 bases. Germline V lookup: CDR1 MGHDK, CDR2 SYGVNS. V shed 5 bases and J 5 bases; nucleotides not matched to a gene: 4. This CDR3 has 14 amino acids. CDR3 bases: TGTGCCAGCAGTCAGGGGGCGCTGACCGGGGAGCTGTTTTTT. Encoded protein: CASSQGALTGELFF. The whole variable domain, remainder taken from reference TRBV25-1 and TRBJ2-2, is EADIYQTPRYLVIGTGKKITLECSQTMGHDKMYWYQQDPGMELHLIHYSYGVNSTEKGDLSSESTVSRIRTEHFPLTLESARPSHTSQYLCASSQGALTGELFFGEGSRLTVL.

The V and J genes are TRBV30 and TRBJ2-3, with 9 bases lining up with TRBD1. The CDR3 runs 17 residues. Trimming at V came to 2 bases and at J to 2 bases, leaving 11 bases not matched to a gene. Germline-derived CDR1 and CDR2 are GTSNPN and SVGIG (reference sequence). This CDR3 is CAWSPSVRQGVTDTQYF. CDR3 in DNA: TGTGCCTGGAGTCCTTCCGTGAGACAGGGGGTCACAGATACGCAGTATTTT. Drawing the rest from reference TRBV30 and TRBJ2-3, the complete variable domain is SQTIHQWPATLVQPVGSPLSLECTVEGTSNPNLYWYRQAAGRGLQLLFYSVGIGQISSEVPQNLSASRPQDRQFILSSKKLLLSDSGFYLCAWSPSVRQGVTDTQYFGPGTRLTVL.

This clone was found a few times. The chain carries TRBV7-9 and TRBJ1-1; TRBD1 matches at 12 bases. This CDR3 is 14 amino acids long. With V trimmed by 8 bases and J by 7 bases, 8 bases remained unmatched. CDR1 SEHNR and CDR2 FQNEAQ come from the germline V gene (reference sequence). CDR3 residues: CASCRDRGPDEAFF. The CDR3 nucleotides read TGTGCCAGCTGCCGGGACAGGGGGCCTGATGAAGCTTTCTTT.

The table lists this clone with a few counts. J is TRBJ2-3 and V is TRBV18, with 7 nucleotides matching TRBD2. From germline, CDR1 is KGHSH and CDR2 LQKENI. The CDR3 extends over 14 amino acids. Trimming removed 6 bases from V and 2 bases from J; junction bases left unmatched: 5. The CDR3 DNA reads TGTGCCAGCTCGCACCGGGAGGTCACAGATACGCAGTATTTT. Translation: CASSHREVTDTQYF.

V gene TRBV18 combines with J gene TRBJ2-7; 9 positions match TRBD1. CDR1 and CDR2 from the germline V gene are KGHSH and LQKENI. V shed 2 bases, J shed 4 bases, and the junction held 6 bases outside the gene matches. The CDR3 has 15 amino acids. The CDR3 loop is CASSPGRDRAYEQYV. CDR3 bases: TGTGCCAGCTCACCAGGAAGGGACAGGGCTTACGAGCAGTACGTC.

This clone occurred a few times. V usage is TRBV30 and J usage is TRBJ1-2; 7 bases agree with TRBD1. The CDR3 extends over 12 amino acids. Unmatched junction bases numbered 3, after V lost 4 bases and J lost 4 bases. Germline V CDR1 and CDR2: GTSNPN, SVGIG (reference sequence). The CDR3, as DNA: TGTGCCTGGATCGGGACAGCCTATGGCTACACCTTC. It specifies CAWIGTAYGYTF.

This rearrangement joins TRBV6-1 to TRBJ2-3; the match to TRBD2 covers 11 bases. V lost 6 bases and J lost 1; bases outside the gene matches: 3. The germline V gene encodes CDR1 MNHNS and CDR2 SASEGT. There are 15 residues in the CDR3. The chain's CDR3 is CASSSSGRRTDTQYF. DNA of the CDR3: TGTGCCAGCAGCTCTAGCGGGAGGCGCACAGATACGCAGTATTTT.

This chain joins TRBV4-2 and TRBJ2-5; possible D gene TRBD2, 6 bases. CDR1 is LGHNA and CDR2 is YNFKEQ in the germline V gene. Trimming removed 2 bases at V and 10 bases at J, with 20 bases between. The CDR3 covers 15 residues. CDR3 nucleotides: TGTGCCAGCAGCCAACGACTAGAGCCTAATGTTAACCAGTACTTC. Its translation: CASSQRLEPNVNQYF.

This sequence joins TRBV5-1 and TRBJ2-3; D perhaps matches TRBD1 (5 bases). There are 14 residues in the CDR3. Looked up from germline, CDR1 is SGHRS and CDR2 is YFSETQ. Trimming stripped 4 bases from V and 4 bases from J, with 13 bases between. The CDR3 spells CASSAPSGSDTQYF. CDR3 nucleotide sequence: TGCGCCAGCAGCGCACCGTCAGGGTCAGATACGCAGTATTTT.

For the CDR3, the DNA is TGTGCCAGCAGCAAGTACACCGCAACTAATGAAAAACTGTTTTTT. Protein: CASSKYTATNEKLFF. J is TRBJ1-4 and V is TRBV7-8; the D is unclear. The CDR3 has 15 amino acids. V was trimmed by 5 bases and J by 0 bases, leaving 10 bases between them. The germline V gene encodes CDR1 SGHVS and CDR2 FQNEAQ. The full variable domain, its missing parts supplied by reference TRBV7-8 and TRBJ1-4, is GAGVSQSPRYKVAKRGQDVALRCDPISGHVSLFWYQQALGQGPEFLTYFQNEAQLDKSGLPSDRFFAERPEGSVSTLKIQRTQQEDSAVYLCASSKYTATNEKLFFGSGTQLSVL.

This clone turned up a few times. CDR3 in DNA: TGTGCCAGCTCACCACCGGGGGGATATGAGCAGTTCTTC. Translation: CASSPPGGYEQFF. V and J are TRBV18 and TRBJ2-1; weak D call: TRBD2 (6 bases). The CDR3 extends over 13 amino acids. From germline, CDR1 is KGHSH and CDR2 LQKENI. With 0 bases removed from V and 8 bases from J, the gap between germline ends came to 8 bases. Complete variable domain (other parts from reference TRBV18 and TRBJ2-1): NAGVMQNPRHLVRRRGQEARLRCSPMKGHSHVYWYRQLPEEGLKFMVYLQKENIIDESGMPKERFSAEFPKEGPSILRIQQVVRGDSAAYFCASSPPGGYEQFFGPGTRLTVL.